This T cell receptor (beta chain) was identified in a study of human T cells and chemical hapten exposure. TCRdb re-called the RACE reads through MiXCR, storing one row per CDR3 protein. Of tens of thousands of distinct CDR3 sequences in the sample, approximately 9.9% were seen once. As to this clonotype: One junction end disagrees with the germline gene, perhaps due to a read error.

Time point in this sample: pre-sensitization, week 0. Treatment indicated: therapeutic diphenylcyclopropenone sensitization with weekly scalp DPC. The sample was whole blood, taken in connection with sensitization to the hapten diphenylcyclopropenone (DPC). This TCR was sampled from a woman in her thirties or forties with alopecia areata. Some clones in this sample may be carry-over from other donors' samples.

CDR3 in DNA: TGTGCCAGCAATGAAAATACGGGGACAGGGGCTGCAAACTCTGGGGCCAACGTCCTGACTTTC. This translates into CASNENTGTGAANSGANVLTF. This chain joins TRBV2 and TRBJ2-6; 10 bases align to TRBD1. The CDR3 has 21 residues. Germline V lookup: CDR1 SNHLY, CDR2 FYNNEI.